This record looks at one TCR beta chain sequence and its context. Its target is unknown. This sample was taken from a study of CD8 T cells in ankylosing spondylitis. Regarding the study as a whole: Earlier authors reported some of these motif variants in reactive arthritis synovial fluid and blood. Characteristic of ankylosing spondylitis blood, it appeared, was a TCR beta motif comprising about eight highly homologous variants. Clones linked to disease were reported to show significant enrichment in matched ankylosing spondylitis synovial fluid. Clones linked to the disease showed a CD8+ phenotype. They occurred at relatively low frequencies in peripheral blood.

Germline CDR1 reads LGHNA; CDR2 reads YNFKEQ. Losses at the gene ends were 0 bases for V and 0 bases for J; bases not matched to a gene: 8. The CDR3 consists of 18 residues. With molecular barcodes, quantitative 5'-RACE was used to make the TCR beta libraries. From the 5' RACE reads, TCRdb called clonotypes with MiXCR, one entry per CDR3 protein. The repertoire has around 540,000 distinct CDR3 sequences, approximately 11% of them found once; the top ten carry nearly 7%. This chain links TRBV4-2 with TRBJ2-1; 7 positions agree with TRBD1. Source material: blood, either unsorted or a sorted T cell fraction (not recorded which). This clonotype originated in a male donor with ankylosing spondylitis. The CDR3 spells CASSQDARTGSSYNEQFF. The CDR3 nucleotides are TGTGCCAGCAGCCAAGATGCCCGGACAGGCAGCTCCTACAATGAGCAGTTCTTC.